The 3 T cell receptor beta chains below come from one sample, sequenced in a study of radiotherapy plus CTLA-4 blockade in lung cancer. The table came from immunoSEQ multiplex PCR; TCRdb's copy has only in-frame clones and leaves some out. The repertoire consists of roughly 76,000 clones, with roughly 74% occurring once and the leading ten covering approximately 9.9%. Specimen: peripheral blood, collected from a patient treated with radiotherapy plus ipilimumab. The receptors derive from a human donor with non-small cell lung cancer whose response to radiotherapy plus ipilimumab could not be evaluated.

This clone is labeled as medium-sized. V and J are TRBV7-8 and TRBJ2-1, with a possible D match to TRBD2 (6 bases). CDR1 is SGHVS and CDR2 is FQNEAQ in the germline V gene. V dropped 5 bases and J dropped 4 bases, with 12 bases sitting between them. The CDR3 is made up of 14 amino acids. Written as DNA, the CDR3 is TGTGCCAGCAGCCCCTTGGGGGGTTACAATGAGCAGTTCTTC. Protein sequence: CASSPLGGYNEQFF.

V and J are TRBV7-9 and TRBJ2-4, with 9 bases identical to TRBD2. The V segment lost 6 bases and the J segment 4 bases; nucleotides outside the gene matches: 7. The CDR3 length is 15 residues. The germline CDR1 and CDR2 sequences are SEHNR and FQNEAQ (reference sequence). The CDR3 sequence is CASRDGLAGKNIQYF. The CDR3 DNA sequence: TGTGCCAGCAGGGATGGGCTAGCGGGGAAAAACATTCAGTACTTC.

The V gene is TRBV7-2, the J gene TRBJ1-1; a possible D gene is TRBD1 (5 bases). The V end lost 5 bases, the J end lost 1 base, and 14 bases lay between the germline ends. The CDR3 spans 15 residues. Germline assignment: CDR1 SGHTA and CDR2 FQGNSA. CDR3 nucleotides: TGTGCCAGCAGCCGGAACGGGGGGAAGAACACTGAAGCTTTCTTT. Protein sequence: CASSRNGGKNTEAFF.